These T cell receptor beta chains were read from a single sample in a study of blood T cells in healthy people across ages. MiXCR, applied by TCRdb to the 5' RACE reads, yields one record per CDR3 protein. The sample has some 1.7 million distinct CDR3 sequences; approximately 28% are singletons. The source material was blood. Every receptor here comes from a woman in her twenties or thirties in good health. Both conserved end residues are part of each CDR3. The order of the fields is D gene, J gene, V gene, clone size, CDR3 DNA, CDR3 protein. The D gene is left open where the match is weak. Clone size is not always given. Where it is, it says once, few, many or a class for expanded clones.

D gene: TRBD2
J gene: TRBJ2-1
V gene: TRBV7-2
clone size: .
CDR3 DNA: TGTGCCAGCAGCTTCAGCCGGAGCGGGACCTTAGCCTACAATGAGCAGTTCTTC
CDR3 protein: CASSFSRSGTLAYNEQFF

D gene: .
J gene: TRBJ2-5
V gene: TRBV6-5
clone size: .
CDR3 DNA: TGTGCCAGCAGATCAACAGGGCACGAGACCCAGTACTTC
CDR3 protein: CASRSTGHETQYF

D gene: TRBD2
J gene: TRBJ2-7
V gene: TRBV6-2/TRBV6-3
clone size: .
CDR3 DNA: TGTGCCAGCAGTAAACCCGGGACTAGCGAATCCTACGAGCAGTACTTC
CDR3 protein: CASSKPGTSESYEQYF

D gene: TRBD1
J gene: TRBJ1-5
V gene: TRBV20-1
clone size: few
CDR3 DNA: TGCAGTGCCCGTGGTGGGACAGGGGGCCAGCCCCAGCATTTT
CDR3 protein: CSARGGTGGQPQHF

D gene: .
J gene: TRBJ1-5
V gene: TRBV28
clone size: .
CDR3 DNA: TGTGCCAGCAGGTACAGGGCCCTTGTGCCCCAGCATTTT
CDR3 protein: CASRYRALVPQHF

D gene: .
J gene: TRBJ2-1
V gene: TRBV7-2
clone size: .
CDR3 DNA: TGTGCCAGCAGCTCACTAGACAGAGGTGCCAATGAGCAGTTCTTC
CDR3 protein: CASSSLDRGANEQFF

D gene: .
J gene: TRBJ1-2
V gene: TRBV6-5
clone size: .
CDR3 DNA: TGTGCCAGCAGTCATACATGGGACTATGGCTACACCTTC
CDR3 protein: CASSHTWDYGYTF

D gene: TRBD2
J gene: TRBJ2-1
V gene: TRBV7-6
clone size: .
CDR3 DNA: TGTGCCAGCAGCCCGACGGGGGCAGGCTCTAGCGGGAGGGGAAATGAGCAGTTCTTC
CDR3 protein: CASSPTGAGSSGRGNEQFF

D gene: .
J gene: TRBJ1-1
V gene: TRBV29-1
clone size: many
CDR3 DNA: TGCAGCGGAGGACAGATGAACACTGAAGCTTTCTTT
CDR3 protein: CSGGQMNTEAFF

D gene: TRBD2
J gene: TRBJ2-3
V gene: TRBV20-1
clone size: few
CDR3 DNA: TGCAGTGCTAGAGGCCCTTTAGCGGGAACCACAGATACGCAGTATTTT
CDR3 protein: CSARGPLAGTTDTQYF

D gene: .
J gene: TRBJ2-3
V gene: TRBV6-2/TRBV6-3
clone size: .
CDR3 DNA: TGTGCCAGCAAGGAGAGGTCACCCCAAGAGCCAGATACGCAGTATTTT
CDR3 protein: CASKERSPQEPDTQYF

D gene: TRBD1
J gene: TRBJ2-2
V gene: TRBV7-9
clone size: .
CDR3 DNA: TGTGCCAGCAGCGAAAGGACAGGGGTATCCGGGGAGCTGTTTTTT
CDR3 protein: CASSERTGVSGELFF

D gene: .
J gene: TRBJ1-1
V gene: TRBV4-3
clone size: .
CDR3 DNA: TGCGCCAGCAGCCAAGAACTGGGGCTCACTGAAGCTTTCTTT
CDR3 protein: CASSQELGLTEAFF

D gene: .
J gene: TRBJ2-3
V gene: TRBV29-1
clone size: many
CDR3 DNA: TGCAGCGTTGATACAGCTAGCGCTAAACTTGGGGATACGCAGTATTTT
CDR3 protein: CSVDTASAKLGDTQYF

D gene: .
J gene: TRBJ2-1
V gene: TRBV6-4
clone size: .
CDR3 DNA: TGTGCCAGCAGCGATGAGATCGGCTCCTACAATGAGCAGTTCTTC
CDR3 protein: CASSDEIGSYNEQFF

D gene: TRBD2
J gene: TRBJ2-4
V gene: TRBV12-3/TRBV12-4
clone size: .
CDR3 DNA: TGTGCCAGCAGCCCCGTGGGAGGGCTGTACAATGAGCAGTACTTC
CDR3 protein: CASSPVGGLYNEQYF

D gene: .
J gene: TRBJ1-2
V gene: TRBV6-2/TRBV6-3
clone size: .
CDR3 DNA: TGTGCCAGCACCGGCGGGACAAACTATGGCTACACCTTC
CDR3 protein: CASTGGTNYGYTF

D gene: .
J gene: TRBJ1-4
V gene: TRBV2
clone size: .
CDR3 DNA: TGTGCCAGCAGTGACGCCGGGACCGGGAATGAAAAACTGTTTTTT
CDR3 protein: CASSDAGTGNEKLFF

D gene: TRBD2
J gene: TRBJ2-3
V gene: TRBV5-1
clone size: once
CDR3 DNA: TGCGCCAGCAGGCGCCTTGGGACTAGCGGAAGCACAGATACGCAGTATTTT
CDR3 protein: CASRRLGTSGSTDTQYF

D gene: TRBD1
J gene: TRBJ2-1
V gene: TRBV7-2
clone size: few
CDR3 DNA: TGTGCCAGCAGCTCTGACAGGGGGCGACGGGATGAGCAGTTCTTC
CDR3 protein: CASSSDRGRRDEQFF

D gene: .
J gene: TRBJ2-1
V gene: TRBV27
clone size: few
CDR3 DNA: TGTGCCAGCAGTTTATCTAGCCCACCCTACAATGAGCAGTTCTTC
CDR3 protein: CASSLSSPPYNEQFF

D gene: .
J gene: TRBJ2-7
V gene: TRBV13
clone size: .
CDR3 DNA: TGTGCCGGCAGCAAAGACCAGGGAACCGAGCAGTACTTC
CDR3 protein: CAGSKDQGTEQYF

D gene: TRBD1
J gene: TRBJ1-5
V gene: TRBV5-1
clone size: few
CDR3 DNA: TGCGCCAGCAGCACAACAGGGGAAGGGGCCCAGCATTTT
CDR3 protein: CASSTTGEGAQHF

D gene: .
J gene: TRBJ2-2
V gene: TRBV20-1
clone size: .
CDR3 DNA: TGCAGTGCTAGAATAGGGAGATCGAACACCGGGGAGCTGTTTTTT
CDR3 protein: CSARIGRSNTGELFF

D gene: .
J gene: TRBJ2-5
V gene: TRBV9
clone size: .
CDR3 DNA: TGTGCCAGCAGCGGGGAAGGACAAGAGACCCAGTACTTC
CDR3 protein: CASSGEGQETQYF

D gene: .
J gene: TRBJ1-5
V gene: TRBV5-5
clone size: .
CDR3 DNA: TGTGCCAGCAGCCTACGAAGGACTGATGATAGCAATCAGCCCCAGCATTTT
CDR3 protein: CASSLRRTDDSNQPQHF

D gene: .
J gene: TRBJ2-1
V gene: TRBV12-3/TRBV12-4
clone size: .
CDR3 DNA: TGTGCCAGCAGTCCGACTAACGGGAGAAATGAGCAGTTCTTC
CDR3 protein: CASSPTNGRNEQFF

D gene: TRBD1
J gene: TRBJ1-1
V gene: TRBV7-2
clone size: few
CDR3 DNA: TGTGCCAGCAGCACAAGACAGGGCGGTTTGGAAGCTTTCTTT
CDR3 protein: CASSTRQGGLEAFF

D gene: TRBD2
J gene: TRBJ2-7
V gene: TRBV20-1
clone size: .
CDR3 DNA: TGCAGTGCTAGGCGGGGGGTGTTCTCCTACGAGCAGTACTTC
CDR3 protein: CSARRGVFSYEQYF

D gene: .
J gene: TRBJ2-7
V gene: TRBV20-1
clone size: few
CDR3 DNA: TGCAGTGCTATCCATCGAGGTGGGAGCTCCTACAATGAGCAGTACTTC
CDR3 protein: CSAIHRGGSSYNEQYF

D gene: .
J gene: TRBJ1-4
V gene: TRBV25-1
clone size: .
CDR3 DNA: TGTGCTTGCCGGGACCCTAATGAAAAACTGTTTTTT
CDR3 protein: CACRDPNEKLFF